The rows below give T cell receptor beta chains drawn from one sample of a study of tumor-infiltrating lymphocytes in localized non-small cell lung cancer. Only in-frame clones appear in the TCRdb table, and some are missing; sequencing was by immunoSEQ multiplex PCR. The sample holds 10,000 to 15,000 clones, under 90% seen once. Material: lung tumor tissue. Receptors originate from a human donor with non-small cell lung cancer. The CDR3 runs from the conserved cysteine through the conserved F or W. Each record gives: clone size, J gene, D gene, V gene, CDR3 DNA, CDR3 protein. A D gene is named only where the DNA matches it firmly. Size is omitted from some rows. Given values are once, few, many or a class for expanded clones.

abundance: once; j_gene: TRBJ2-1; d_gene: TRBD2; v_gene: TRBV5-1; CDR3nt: TGCGCCAGCAGCTTCAGCGGGAGCCCCAATGAGCAGTTCTTC; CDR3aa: CASSFSGSPNEQFF
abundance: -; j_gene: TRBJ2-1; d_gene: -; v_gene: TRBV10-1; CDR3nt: TGCGCCGGGTTAGCGAGCTTGGGGGATGAGCAGTTCTTC; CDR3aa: CAGLASLGDEQFF
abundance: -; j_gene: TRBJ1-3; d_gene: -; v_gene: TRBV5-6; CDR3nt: TGTGCCAGCAGCCGAGGCCGGGCCTTCTCTGGAAACACCATATATTTT; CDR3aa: CASSRGRAFSGNTIYF
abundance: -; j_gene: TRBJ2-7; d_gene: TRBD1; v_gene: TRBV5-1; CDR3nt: TGCGCCAGCAGCTTGCTTGGGACAGGGGGCAACGAGCAGTACTTC; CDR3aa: CASSLLGTGGNEQYF
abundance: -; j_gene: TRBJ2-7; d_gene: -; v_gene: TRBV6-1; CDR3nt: TGTGCCAGCAGCGAGGGGGGGGCATCGATGTACGAGCAGTACTTC; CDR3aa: CASSEGGASMYEQYF
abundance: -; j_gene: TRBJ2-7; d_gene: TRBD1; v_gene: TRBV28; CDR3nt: TGTGCCAGCAGCCAAGCCGGGACAGTGTCCTACGAGCAGTACTTC; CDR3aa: CASSQAGTVSYEQYF
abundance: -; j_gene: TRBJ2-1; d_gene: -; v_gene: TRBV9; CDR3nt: TGTGCCAGTTCAACACCGGGACGTAACAATGAGCAGTTCTTC; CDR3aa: CASSTPGRNNEQFF
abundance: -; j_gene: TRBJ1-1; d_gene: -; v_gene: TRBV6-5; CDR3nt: TGTGCCAGCAGTTTGGGGGGGGGCTTTAACACTGAAGCTTTCTTT; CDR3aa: CASSLGGGFNTEAFF
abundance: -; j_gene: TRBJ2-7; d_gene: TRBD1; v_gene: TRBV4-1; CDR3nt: TGCGCCAGCAGCCAAGAGTCGACAGGGTTGACATACGAGCAGTACTTC; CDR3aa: CASSQESTGLTYEQYF
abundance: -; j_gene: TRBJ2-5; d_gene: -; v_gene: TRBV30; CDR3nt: TGTGCCTGGAGTGTCGGTTACCAAGAGACCCAGTACTTC; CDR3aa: CAWSVGYQETQYF
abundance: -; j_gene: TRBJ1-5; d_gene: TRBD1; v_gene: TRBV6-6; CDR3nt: TGTGCCAGCAGCCCCCGGGACAGATTCAATCAGCCCCAGCATTTT; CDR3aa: CASSPRDRFNQPQHF
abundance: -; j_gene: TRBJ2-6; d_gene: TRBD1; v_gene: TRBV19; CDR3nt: TGTGCCAGCCGGGACAGGGGGACTGGGGCCAACGTCCTGACTTTC; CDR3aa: CASRDRGTGANVLTF
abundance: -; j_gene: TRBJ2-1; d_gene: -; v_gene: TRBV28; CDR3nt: TGTGCCAGCAGTTTAGCGGCCAGAGAGCAGTTCTTC; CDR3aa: CASSLAAREQFF
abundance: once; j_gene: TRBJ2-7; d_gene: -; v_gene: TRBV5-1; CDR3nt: TGCGCCAGCAGCTTGGGTGGACCAACCGACGAGCAGTACTTC; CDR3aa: CASSLGGPTDEQYF
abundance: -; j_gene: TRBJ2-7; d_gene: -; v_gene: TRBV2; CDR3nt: TGTGCCAGCAGTGAGGATCGGGCCTACGAGCAGTACTTC; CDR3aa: CASSEDRAYEQYF
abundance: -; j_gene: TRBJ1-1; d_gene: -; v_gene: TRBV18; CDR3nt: TGTGCCAGCTCACCCATCATAGGGCTGAGTACTGAAGCTTTCTTT; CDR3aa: CASSPIIGLSTEAFF
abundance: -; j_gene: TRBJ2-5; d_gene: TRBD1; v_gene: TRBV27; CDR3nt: TGTGCCAGCAGTACAGAGACAGGGTTGGAGACCCAGTACTTC; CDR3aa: CASSTETGLETQYF
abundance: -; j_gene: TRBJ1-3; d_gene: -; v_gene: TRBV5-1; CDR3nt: TGCGCCAGCAGTTATGATGGAAACACCATATATTTT; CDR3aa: CASSYDGNTIYF
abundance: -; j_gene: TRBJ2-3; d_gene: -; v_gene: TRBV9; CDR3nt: TGTGCCAGCAGCACGAGCGATACGCAGTATTTT; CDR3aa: CASSTSDTQYF
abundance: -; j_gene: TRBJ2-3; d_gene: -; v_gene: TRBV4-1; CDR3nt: TGCGCCAGCAGCCAAGAAGGCTTAGATACGCAGTATTTT; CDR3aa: CASSQEGLDTQYF
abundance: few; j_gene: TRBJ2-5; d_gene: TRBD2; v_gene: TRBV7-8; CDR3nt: TGTGCCAGCAGCTCCCCGCGGGAGGGCCGGTACAGGGAGACCCAGTACTTC; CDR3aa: CASSSPREGRYRETQYF
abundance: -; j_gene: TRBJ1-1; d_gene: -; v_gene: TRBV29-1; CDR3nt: TGCAGCGTTGCTAGGGACCTCAACACTGAAGCTTTCTTT; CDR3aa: CSVARDLNTEAFF